This T cell receptor beta chain was recorded in a study of T cells after yellow fever vaccination. Via MiXCR, TCRdb re-called the 5' RACE reads, giving one row per CDR3 protein. In the table there are hundreds of thousands of distinct CDR3 sequences, roughly 4% of which are singletons. Broader study findings: Compared with primary, the secondary response was weaker and peaked at day 5, not 15. Once the booster was given, most primary-vaccination clones reappeared, at about 97% for CD4 and around 90% for CD8. The appearance of a small share of clonotypes in both CD4 and CD8 compartments was observed.

About this clonotype: Its antigen is still unknown.

This CDR3 has 14 amino acids. Germline V gene lookup returns CDR1 SGHTA and CDR2 FQGTGA. This specimen consisted of PBMCs, obtained on the day of the yellow fever booster vaccination. The chain joins TRBV7-3 to TRBJ2-1, with 10 bases aligning to TRBD2. The receptor's source is a man younger than 35 who received the YFV17D yellow fever vaccine. CDR3 amino acids: CATQQVAGGGEQFF. CDR3 nucleotide sequence: TGTGCGACCCAGCAGGTAGCGGGGGGAGGAGAGCAGTTCTTC.